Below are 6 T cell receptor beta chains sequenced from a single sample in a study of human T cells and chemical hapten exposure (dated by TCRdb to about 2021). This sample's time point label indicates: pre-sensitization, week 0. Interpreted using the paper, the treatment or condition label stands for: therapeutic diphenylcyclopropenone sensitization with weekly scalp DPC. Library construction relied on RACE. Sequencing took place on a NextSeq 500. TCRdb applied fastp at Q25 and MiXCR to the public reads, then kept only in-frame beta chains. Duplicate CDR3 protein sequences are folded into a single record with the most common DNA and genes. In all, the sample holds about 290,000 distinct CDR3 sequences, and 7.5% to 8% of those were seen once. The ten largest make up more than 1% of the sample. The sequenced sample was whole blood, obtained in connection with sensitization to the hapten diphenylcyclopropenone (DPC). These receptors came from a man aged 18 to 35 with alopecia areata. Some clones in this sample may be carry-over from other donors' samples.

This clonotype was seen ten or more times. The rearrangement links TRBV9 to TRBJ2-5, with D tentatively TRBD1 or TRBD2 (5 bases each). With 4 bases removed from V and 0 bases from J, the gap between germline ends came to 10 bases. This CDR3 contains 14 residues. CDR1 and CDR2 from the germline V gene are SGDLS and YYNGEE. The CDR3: CASSSGPYQETQYF. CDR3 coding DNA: TGTGCCAGCAGCTCGGGACCTTACCAAGAGACCCAGTACTTC.

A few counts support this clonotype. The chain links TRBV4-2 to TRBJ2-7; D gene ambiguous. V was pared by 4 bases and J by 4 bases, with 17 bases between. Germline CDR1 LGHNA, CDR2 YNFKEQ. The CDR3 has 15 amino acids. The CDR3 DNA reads TGTGCCAGCAGCCCCCGGTGGAGTTCTTCTTACGAGCAGTACTTC. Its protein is CASSPRWSSSYEQYF.

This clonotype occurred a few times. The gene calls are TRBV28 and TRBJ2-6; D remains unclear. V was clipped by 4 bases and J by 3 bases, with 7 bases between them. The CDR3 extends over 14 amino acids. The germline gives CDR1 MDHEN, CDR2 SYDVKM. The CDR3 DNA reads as TGTGCCAGCAGTTCTCGGGTTGGGGCCAACGTCCTGACTTTC. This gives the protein CASSSRVGANVLTF.

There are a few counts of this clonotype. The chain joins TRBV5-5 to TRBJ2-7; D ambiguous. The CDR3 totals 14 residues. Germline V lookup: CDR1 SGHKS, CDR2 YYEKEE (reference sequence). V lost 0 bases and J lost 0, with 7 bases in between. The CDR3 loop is CASSLGRFSYEQYF. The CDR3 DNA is TGTGCCAGCAGCTTGGGTCGGTTCTCCTACGAGCAGTACTTC.

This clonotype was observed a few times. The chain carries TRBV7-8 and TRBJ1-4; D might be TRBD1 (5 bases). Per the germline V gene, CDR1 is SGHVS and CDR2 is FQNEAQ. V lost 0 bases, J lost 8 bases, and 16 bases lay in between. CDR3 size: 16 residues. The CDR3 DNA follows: TGTGCCAGCAGCTTAGCCAGGGTCCCCTCGGGGGAAAAACTGTTTTTT. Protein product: CASSLARVPSGEKLFF.

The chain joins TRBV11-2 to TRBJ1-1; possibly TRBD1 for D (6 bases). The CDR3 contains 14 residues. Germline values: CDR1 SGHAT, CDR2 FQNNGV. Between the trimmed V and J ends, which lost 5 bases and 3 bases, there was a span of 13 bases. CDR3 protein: CASSPWGADTEAFF. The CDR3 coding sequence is TGTGCCAGCAGCCCCTGGGGGGCGGACACTGAAGCTTTCTTT.